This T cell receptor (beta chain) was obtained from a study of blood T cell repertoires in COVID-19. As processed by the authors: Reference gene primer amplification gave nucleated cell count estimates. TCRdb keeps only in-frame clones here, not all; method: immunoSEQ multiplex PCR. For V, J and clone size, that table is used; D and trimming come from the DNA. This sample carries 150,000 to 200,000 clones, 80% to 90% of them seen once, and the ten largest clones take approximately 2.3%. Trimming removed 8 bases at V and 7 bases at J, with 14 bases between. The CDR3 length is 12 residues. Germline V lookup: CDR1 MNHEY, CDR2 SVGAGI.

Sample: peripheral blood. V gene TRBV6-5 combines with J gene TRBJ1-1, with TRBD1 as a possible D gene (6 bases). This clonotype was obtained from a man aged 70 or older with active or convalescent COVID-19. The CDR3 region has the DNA TGTGCCAGCGATAACAGGGTCGGTGAAGCTTTCTTT. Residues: CASDNRVGEAFF.